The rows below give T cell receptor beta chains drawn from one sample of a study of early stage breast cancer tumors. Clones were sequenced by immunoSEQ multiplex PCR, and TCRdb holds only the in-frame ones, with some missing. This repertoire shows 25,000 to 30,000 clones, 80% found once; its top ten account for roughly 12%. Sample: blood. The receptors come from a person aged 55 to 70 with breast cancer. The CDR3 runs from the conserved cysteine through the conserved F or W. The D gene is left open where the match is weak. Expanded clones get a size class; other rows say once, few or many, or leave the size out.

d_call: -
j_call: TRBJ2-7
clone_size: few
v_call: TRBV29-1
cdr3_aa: CSVERAGEQYF

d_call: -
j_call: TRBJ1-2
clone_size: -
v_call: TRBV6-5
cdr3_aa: CASGGGDNNYGYTF

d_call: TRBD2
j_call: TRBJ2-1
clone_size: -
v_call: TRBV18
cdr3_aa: CASSPRVAGNNEQFF

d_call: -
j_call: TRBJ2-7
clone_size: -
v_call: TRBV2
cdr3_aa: CATLRTASSYEQYF

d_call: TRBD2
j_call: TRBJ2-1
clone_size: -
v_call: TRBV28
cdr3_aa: CASSPPSGTHEQFF

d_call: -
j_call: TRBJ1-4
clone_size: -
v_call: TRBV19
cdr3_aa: CASKREGIEKLFF

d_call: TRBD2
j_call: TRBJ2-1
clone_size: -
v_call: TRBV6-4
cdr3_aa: CASGASGSLNNEQFF

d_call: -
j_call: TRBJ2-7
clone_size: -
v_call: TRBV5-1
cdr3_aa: CASSLGSGYEQYF

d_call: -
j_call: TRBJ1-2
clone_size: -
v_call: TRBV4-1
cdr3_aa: CASSQAGQPANYGYTF

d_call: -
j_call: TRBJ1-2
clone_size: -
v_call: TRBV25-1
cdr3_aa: CASSETALGYGYTF

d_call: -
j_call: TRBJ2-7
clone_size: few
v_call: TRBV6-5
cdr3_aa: CATRNGPGVEYEQYF

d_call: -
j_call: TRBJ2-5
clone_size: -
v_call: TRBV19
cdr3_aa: CASSLQGVETQYF

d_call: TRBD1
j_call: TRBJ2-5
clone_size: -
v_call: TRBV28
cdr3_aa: CASSSGTGGTETQYF

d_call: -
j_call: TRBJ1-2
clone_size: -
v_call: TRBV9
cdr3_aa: CASSVEQNYGYTF

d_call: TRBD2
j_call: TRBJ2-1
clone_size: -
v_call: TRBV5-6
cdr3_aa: CASSLGGPGTSEFF

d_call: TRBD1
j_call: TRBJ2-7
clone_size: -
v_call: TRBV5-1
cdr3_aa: CASSRDSQYEQYF

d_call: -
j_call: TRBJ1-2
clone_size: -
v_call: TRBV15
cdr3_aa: CATSRVGVYGYTF

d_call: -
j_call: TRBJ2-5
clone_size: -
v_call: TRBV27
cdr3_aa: CASSLWGAETQYF

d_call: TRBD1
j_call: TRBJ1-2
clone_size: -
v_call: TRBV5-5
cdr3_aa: CASSSGGTGRDGYTF

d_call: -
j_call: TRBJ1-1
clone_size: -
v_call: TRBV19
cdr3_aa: CASTASRVSEAFF

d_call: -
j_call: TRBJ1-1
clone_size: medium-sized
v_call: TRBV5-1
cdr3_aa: CARTLPGGTEAFF

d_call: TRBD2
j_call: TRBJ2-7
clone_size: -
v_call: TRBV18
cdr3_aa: CASSPPSSREGLSYEQYF

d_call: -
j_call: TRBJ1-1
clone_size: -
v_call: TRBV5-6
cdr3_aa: CASSRYIGVHTEAFF

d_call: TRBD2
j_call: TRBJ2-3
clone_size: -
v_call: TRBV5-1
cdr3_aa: CASSSGLAAYTDTQYF

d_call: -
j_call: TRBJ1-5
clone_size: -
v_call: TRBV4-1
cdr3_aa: CASSQGTANQPQHF